This T cell receptor beta chain originates from a study of OX40 agonist ivuxolimab in advanced cancers. The CDR3 spans 20 residues. Germline assignment: CDR1 KGHSH and CDR2 LQKENI. The V gene end was trimmed by 6 bases and the J gene end by 4 bases; junction bases not matched to a gene: 22. Only in-frame clones appear in the TCRdb table, and some are missing; sequencing was by immunoSEQ multiplex PCR. Of about 67,000 clones in the sample, approximately 91% are singletons; the top ten hold about 0.25%. The receptor was derived from an adult with an advanced solid tumor such as melanoma, head and neck, liver or kidney cancer. The sequences come from CD4+ or CD8+ T cells sorted from blood, collected in a trial of the OX40 agonist ivuxolimab. The chain joins TRBV18 to TRBJ1-5; 9 nucleotides line up with TRBD1. CDR3 bases: TGTGCCAGCTCCCCCAACTCACCGGGACAGGGAGGGATTGGTAATCAGCCCCAGCATTTT. Its protein product is CASSPNSPGQGGIGNQPQHF. The full variable domain, completed using reference TRBV18 and TRBJ1-5, is NAGVMQNPRHLVRRRGQEARLRCSPMKGHSHVYWYRQLPEEGLKFMVYLQKENIIDESGMPKERFSAEFPKEGPSILRIQQVVRGDSAAYFCASSPNSPGQGGIGNQPQHFGDGTRLSIL.